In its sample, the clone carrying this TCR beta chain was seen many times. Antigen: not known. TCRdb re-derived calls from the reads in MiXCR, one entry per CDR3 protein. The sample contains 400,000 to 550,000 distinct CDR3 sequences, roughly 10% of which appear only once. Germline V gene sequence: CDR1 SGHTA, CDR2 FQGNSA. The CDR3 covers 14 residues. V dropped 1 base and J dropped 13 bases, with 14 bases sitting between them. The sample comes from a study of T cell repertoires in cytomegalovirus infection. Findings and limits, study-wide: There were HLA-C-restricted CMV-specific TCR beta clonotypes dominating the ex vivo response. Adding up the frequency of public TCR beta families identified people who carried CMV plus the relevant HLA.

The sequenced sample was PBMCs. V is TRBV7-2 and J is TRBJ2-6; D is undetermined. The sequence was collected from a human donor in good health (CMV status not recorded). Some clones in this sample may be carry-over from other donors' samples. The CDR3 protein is CASSLDSGSRVLTF. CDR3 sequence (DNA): TGTGCCAGCAGCTTAGATTCCGGGTCCCGAGTCCTGACTTTC. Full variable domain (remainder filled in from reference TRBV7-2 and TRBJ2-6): GAGVSQSPSNKVTEKGKDVELRCDPISGHTALYWYRQSLGQGLEFLIYFQGNSAPDKSGLPSDRFSAERTGGSVSTLTIQRTQQEDSAVYLCASSLDSGSRVLTFGAGSRLTVL.